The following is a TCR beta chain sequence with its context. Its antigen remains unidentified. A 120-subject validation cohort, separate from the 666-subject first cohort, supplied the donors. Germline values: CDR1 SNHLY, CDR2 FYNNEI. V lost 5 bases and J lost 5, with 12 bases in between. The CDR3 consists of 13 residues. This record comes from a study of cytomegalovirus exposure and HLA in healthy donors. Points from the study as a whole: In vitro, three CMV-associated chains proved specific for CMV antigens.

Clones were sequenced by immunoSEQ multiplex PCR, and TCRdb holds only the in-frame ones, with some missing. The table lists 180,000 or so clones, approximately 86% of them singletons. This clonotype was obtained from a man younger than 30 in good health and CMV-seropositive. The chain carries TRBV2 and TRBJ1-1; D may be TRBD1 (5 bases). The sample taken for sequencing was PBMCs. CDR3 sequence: CASSFRDSTEAFF. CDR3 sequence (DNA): TGTGCCAGCAGTTTCCGAGACAGTACTGAAGCTTTCTTT.